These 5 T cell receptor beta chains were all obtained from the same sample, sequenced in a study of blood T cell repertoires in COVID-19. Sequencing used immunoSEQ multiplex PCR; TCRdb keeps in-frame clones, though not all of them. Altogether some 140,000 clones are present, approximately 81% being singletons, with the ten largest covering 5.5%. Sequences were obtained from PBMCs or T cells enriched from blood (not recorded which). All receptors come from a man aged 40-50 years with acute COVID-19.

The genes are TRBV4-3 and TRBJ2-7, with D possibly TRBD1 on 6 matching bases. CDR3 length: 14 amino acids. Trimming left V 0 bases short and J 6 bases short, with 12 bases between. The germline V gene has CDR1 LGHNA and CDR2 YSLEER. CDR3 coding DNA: TGCGCCAGCAGCCAAGACGTCAGGGGCAGCGAGCAGTACTTC. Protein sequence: CASSQDVRGSEQYF.

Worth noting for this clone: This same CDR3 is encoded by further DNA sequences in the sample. The CDR3 is CASSVVAGPNTGELFF. For the CDR3, the DNA is TGTGCCAGCAGCGTCGTAGCGGGGCCGAACACCGGGGAGCTGTTTTTT. The chain combines TRBV9 with TRBJ2-2; 8 bases fit TRBD2. CDR1 is SGDLS and CDR2 is YYNGEE in the germline V gene. The CDR3 has 16 amino acids. The junction had 3 bases not matched to a gene; V was cut back by 2 bases and J by 0 bases.

CDR3 in DNA: TGTGCCAGCAGACCTTCAGGGGATACTTCACCCCTCCACTTT. Translated: CASRPSGDTSPLHF. The chain links TRBV27 to TRBJ1-6; D is perhaps TRBD1 (6 bases). The CDR3 is 14 amino acids. CDR1 is MNHEY, CDR2 SMNVEV, per germline (reference sequence). V was shortened by 6 bases and J by 9 bases, with 15 bases between the two germline ends.

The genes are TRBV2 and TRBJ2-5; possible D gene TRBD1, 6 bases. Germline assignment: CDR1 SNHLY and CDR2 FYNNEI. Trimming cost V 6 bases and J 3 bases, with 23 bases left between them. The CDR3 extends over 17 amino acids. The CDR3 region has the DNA TGTGCCAGCAGCGAGCCGGGGCAGGGGCGAAGTGAAGAGACCCAGTACTTC. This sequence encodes CASSEPGQGRSEETQYF.

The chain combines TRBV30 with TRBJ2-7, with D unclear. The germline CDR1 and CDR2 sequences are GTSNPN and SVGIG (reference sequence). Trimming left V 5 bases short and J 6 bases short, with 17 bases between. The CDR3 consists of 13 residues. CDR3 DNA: TGTGCCTGGGAACGTGCTACCCCCTCCGAGCAGTACTTC. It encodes CAWERATPSEQYF.